This T cell receptor (beta chain) was recovered during a study of T cells in Graves' hyperthyroidism and ophthalmopathy. General study points: The majority of expanded thyroid clonotypes above 0.001 also appeared in blood.

Stable Graves' hyperthyroidism denoted no ophthalmopathy progression over 18 months. Not enrolled were patients with uncontrolled infection, other autoimmune disease, pregnancy or lactation. Diagnostic decisions used clinical symptoms, serum thyroxine and TRAb, thyroid ultrasound and orbital computed tomography. The CDR3 regions of TCR beta were amplified from RNA transcripts. Initially, a first-round RT-PCR of the TCR CDR3 employed the HTBI primer set. TCRdb independently ran MiXCR on the multiplex PCR reads; one entry per CDR3 protein. The table shows a few hundred thousand distinct CDR3 sequences, with 46% occurring only once. Turning to this clonotype: The antigen is unknown.

The source of this sequence is a woman aged 18 to 35 with Graves' hyperthyroidism. Material: peripheral blood or thyroid tissue (not recorded which).

The CDR3 nucleotides read TGTGCCAGCAGAAGGGACAGGGCCCCAGATACGCAGTATTTT. Translating gives CASRRDRAPDTQYF. The chain carries TRBV2 and TRBJ2-3; 9 nucleotides line up with TRBD1. The germline CDR1 and CDR2 sequences are SNHLY and FYNNEI. V lost 6 bases and J lost 4; bases outside the gene matches: 5. The CDR3 length is 14 residues.